The 4 T cell receptor beta chains below were found in one sample sequenced in a study of cytomegalovirus exposure and HLA in healthy donors. TCRdb keeps only in-frame clones here, not all; method: immunoSEQ multiplex PCR. Of some 70,000 clones listed, roughly 97% were seen once; the top ten hold about 2.4%. Sequenced sample: PBMCs. These receptors all come from a man younger than 30 in good health and CMV-seronegative.

The V call is TRBV10-1, the J call TRBJ1-1; D perhaps matches TRBD1 (6 bases). Germline V gene sequence: CDR1 WNHNN, CDR2 SYGVQD (reference sequence). Between the trimmed V and J ends, which lost 4 bases and 5 bases, there was a span of 8 bases. The CDR3 has 12 residues. As DNA, the CDR3 is TGCGCCAGCAGTGGGGGGCAAACTGAAGCTTTCTTT. Protein product: CASSGGQTEAFF.

V and J are TRBV29-1 and TRBJ2-3, with a weak D call TRBD2 (7 bases). The CDR3 totals 12 residues. In germline, CDR1 is SQVTM, CDR2 ANQGSEA. Trimming took 7 bases from V and 6 from J, leaving 14 bases between them. The CDR3 spells CSGLGGGDTQYF. The CDR3, as DNA: TGCAGCGGATTAGGGGGAGGGGATACGCAGTATTTT.

The rearrangement joins TRBV4-1 to TRBJ1-2, with TRBD1 matching over 10 bases. The CDR3 is made up of 15 amino acids. After removal of 3 bases from V and 8 bases from J, the junction contained 9 bases not matched to a gene. CDR1 is MGHRA, CDR2 YSYEKL, per germline. The CDR3 is CASSQSDRGLYGYTF. CDR3 nucleotides: TGCGCCAGCAGCCAGAGCGACAGGGGGCTCTACGGCTACACCTTC.

The rearrangement joins TRBV6-1 to TRBJ2-1; tentatively, D is TRBD1 (6 bases). The CDR3 has 12 amino acids. From germline, CDR1 is MNHNS and CDR2 SASEGT. Trimming pared 6 bases from V and 8 bases from J, leaving 11 bases between. CDR3 region: CASSPGVDEQFF. In DNA, the CDR3 is TGTGCCAGCAGCCCAGGGGTTGATGAGCAGTTCTTC.